This T cell receptor (beta chain) was recovered during a study of T cell changes during pregnancy in multiple sclerosis. Remarks on this clone: Other nucleotide sequences from this sample produce the same CDR3.

Here immunoSEQ multiplex PCR was the method, and the copy in TCRdb shows in-frame clones only, minus some. This table has 85,000 to 100,000 clones, 85% to 95% appearing once. Trimming took 2 bases from V and 7 from J; bases not matched to a gene: 9. Germline V gene lookup returns CDR1 GTSNPN and CDR2 SVGIG (reference sequence). There are 15 residues in the CDR3. The chain links TRBV30 to TRBJ1-5; TRBD1 aligns across 9 bases. Sequencing was performed on peripheral blood, taken in the first trimester of pregnancy. This TCR was recovered from a female donor with multiple sclerosis, enrolled in a pregnancy study. For the CDR3, the DNA is TGTGCCTGGAGTACCGAAGGACAGGGGAACCAGCCCCAGCATTTT. Protein product: CAWSTEGQGNQPQHF.